A single TCR beta chain is shown here with its context. What it recognizes is unknown. The CDR3 totals 16 residues. Germline CDR1 reads SGDLS; CDR2 reads YYNGEE. Trimming cost V 1 base and J 1 base; bases outside gene matches: 8. Full-length variable regions came from constant-region reverse primers plus semi-nested Nested Universal Primer A PCR. MiXCR was run by TCRdb on the 5' RACE reads, yielding one entry per CDR3 protein. This sample carries over 50,000 distinct CDR3 sequences, roughly 22% of them seen once, and the ten largest clones take about 3%. Notes on the study in general: Tumor Tregs overlapped most with tumor, then blood, naive CD4+ cells.

CD25-based Treg depletion was applied to purified naive CD4+ T cells. This chain uses TRBV9 with TRBJ2-7; 7 bases match TRBD1. The sequenced material came from tumor-infiltrating naive CD4+ T cells sorted from the breast tumor. Subset indicated: naive CD4+ T cells, CD4+CD45RA+CD25-. The receptor was derived from a female donor with breast cancer. The CDR3 DNA reads as TGTGCCAGCAGCGTACACCCAACAGGGGTGTCCTACGAGCAGTACTTC. This codes for CASSVHPTGVSYEQYF.